This T cell receptor beta chain stems from a study of blood T cell repertoires in COVID-19. Study as a whole: The United States, Italy and Spain provided the acute and convalescent COVID-19 samples. T cells, B-cell-depleted T cells, or PBMCs provided the cDNA or gDNA that served as material.

Per the original methods: Scientists estimated how many nucleated cells there were by amplifying reference gene primers. Generated by immunoSEQ multiplex PCR, the TCRdb table keeps only in-frame clones and is missing some. For V, J and clone size, that table is used; D and trimming come from the DNA. Of 80,000 to 95,000 clones in the sample, around 90% were seen once. The table lists this clone with a count of one. Input material: peripheral blood. The TCR sequence derives from a human donor with active COVID-19. The donor label of this sample is uncertain.

The CDR3 reads CASTRVAEQETQYF. CDR3 bases: TGTGCCAGCACCCGAGTGGCGGAACAAGAGACCCAGTACTTC. The V gene is TRBV5-4, the J gene TRBJ2-5; the D is unclear. The CDR3 spans 14 residues. Trimming left V 6 bases short and J 2 bases short, with 14 bases between. Germline V gives CDR1 SGHNT, CDR2 YYREEE (reference sequence).